This paragraph covers one T cell receptor beta chain sequence. This specimen belongs to a study of T cells in Graves' hyperthyroidism and ophthalmopathy. V lost 0 bases to trimming and J lost 6 bases, with 9 bases between them. Looked up from germline, CDR1 is MNHNY and CDR2 is SVGAGI (reference sequence). The CDR3 length is 13 residues. What was amplified from RNA transcripts were TCR beta CDR3 regions. First-round RT-PCR with HTBI primers amplified the TCR CDR3 region. Each CDR3 protein gets one entry after TCRdb re-called the multiplex PCR reads with MiXCR. Here the sample spans fewer than 800,000 distinct CDR3 sequences, about a sixth being singletons.

This sequence originates from a man aged 18 to 29 with Graves' hyperthyroidism. The material sequenced was blood. The chain carries TRBV6-6 and TRBJ2-7; unclear D gene. The CDR3 DNA reads TGTGCCAGCAGTTACTCGACACGTTCCGAGCAGTACTTC. This sequence encodes CASSYSTRSEQYF.